The rows below give T cell receptor beta chains drawn from one sample of a study of blood T cell repertoires in COVID-19. Data came from immunoSEQ multiplex PCR; TCRdb stores just in-frame clones and leaves some out. The table shows about 160,000 clones, with 82% occurring only once. The material sequenced was peripheral blood. These receptors were collected from a woman aged 40 to 50 with COVID-19, enrolled during active disease. Each CDR3 is given with its conserved first and last residue. D genes are given only for firm matches. Rows give clone size only sometimes, using once, few, many, or a class for an expanded clone.

d_call: TRBD1
clone_size: few
v_call: TRBV29-1
j_call: TRBJ2-7
cdr3_aa: CSAATGHYEQYF
cdr3_nt: TGCAGCGCCGCGACAGGGCACTACGAGCAGTACTTC

d_call: TRBD2
clone_size: NA
v_call: TRBV10-1
j_call: TRBJ2-3
cdr3_aa: CASSRAGGQDTQYF
cdr3_nt: TGCGCCAGCAGCAGAGCGGGGGGGCAAGATACGCAGTATTTT

d_call: TRBD2
clone_size: NA
v_call: TRBV4-1
j_call: TRBJ2-7
cdr3_aa: CASSRTSGSTYEQYF
cdr3_nt: TGCGCCAGCAGCAGGACTAGCGGGTCTACCTACGAGCAGTACTTC

d_call: TRBD2
clone_size: NA
v_call: TRBV7-9
j_call: TRBJ2-1
cdr3_aa: CASTPTSGSYNEQFF
cdr3_nt: TGTGCCAGCACCCCTACTAGCGGCTCCTACAATGAGCAGTTCTTC

d_call: TRBD1
clone_size: NA
v_call: TRBV5-6
j_call: TRBJ1-1
cdr3_aa: CASSTTGDYTEAFF
cdr3_nt: TGTGCCAGCAGCACGACAGGGGACTACACTGAAGCTTTCTTT

d_call: NA
clone_size: NA
v_call: TRBV9
j_call: TRBJ2-6
cdr3_aa: CASSVGLFGSSGANVLTF
cdr3_nt: TGTGCCAGCAGCGTAGGTCTCTTCGGGAGCAGTGGGGCCAACGTCCTGACTTTC

d_call: NA
clone_size: NA
v_call: TRBV15
j_call: TRBJ1-5
cdr3_aa: CATSREQGGQPQHF
cdr3_nt: TGTGCCACCAGCAGAGAACAGGGCGGTCAGCCCCAGCATTTT

d_call: NA
clone_size: NA
v_call: TRBV10-2
j_call: TRBJ2-3
cdr3_aa: CASSVQGFMDTQYF
cdr3_nt: TGCGCCAGCAGTGTACAGGGATTCATGGATACGCAGTATTTT

d_call: NA
clone_size: many
v_call: TRBV6-5
j_call: TRBJ1-1
cdr3_aa: CASSPQHRNTEAFF
cdr3_nt: TGTGCCAGCAGTCCTCAACACAGGAACACTGAAGCTTTCTTT

d_call: NA
clone_size: NA
v_call: TRBV3-1/TRBV3-2
j_call: TRBJ1-5
cdr3_aa: CASSRQRNQPQHF
cdr3_nt: TGTGCCAGCAGCCGACAACGGAATCAGCCCCAGCATTTT

d_call: NA
clone_size: NA
v_call: TRBV19
j_call: TRBJ1-2
cdr3_aa: CASHRGSSQGGYTF
cdr3_nt: TGTGCCAGCCACCGAGGGAGTTCTCAAGGGGGCTACACCTTC

d_call: TRBD2
clone_size: NA
v_call: TRBV7-3
j_call: TRBJ2-1
cdr3_aa: CASSLKRGGINEQFF
cdr3_nt: TGTGCCAGCAGCTTAAAGCGGGGGGGCATAAATGAGCAGTTCTTC

d_call: TRBD2
clone_size: NA
v_call: TRBV10-3
j_call: TRBJ2-7
cdr3_aa: CAISDASGRAYEQYF
cdr3_nt: TGTGCCATCAGTGACGCTAGCGGGAGGGCCTACGAGCAGTACTTC

d_call: NA
clone_size: once
v_call: TRBV6-5
j_call: TRBJ1-1
cdr3_aa: CASSYGGYEAFF
cdr3_nt: TGTGCCAGCAGTTACGGCGGTTATGAAGCTTTCTTT

d_call: TRBD1
clone_size: NA
v_call: TRBV6-1
j_call: TRBJ2-7
cdr3_aa: CASSEEDRGGSYEQYF
cdr3_nt: TGTGCCAGCAGTGAAGAGGACAGGGGAGGCTCCTACGAGCAGTACTTC

d_call: NA
clone_size: NA
v_call: TRBV7-2
j_call: TRBJ2-1
cdr3_aa: CASSSDSATNEQFF
cdr3_nt: TGTGCCAGCAGCTCGGACAGTGCTACGAATGAGCAGTTCTTC

d_call: TRBD2
clone_size: NA
v_call: TRBV2
j_call: TRBJ2-7
cdr3_aa: CASRQNLAGGVGEQYF
cdr3_nt: TGTGCCAGCAGGCAGAACCTAGCGGGAGGGGTAGGCGAGCAGTACTTC

d_call: NA
clone_size: NA
v_call: TRBV30
j_call: TRBJ2-5
cdr3_aa: CAWSAGRKTQYF
cdr3_nt: TGTGCCTGGAGCGCGGGAAGAAAGACCCAGTACTTC

d_call: NA
clone_size: once
v_call: TRBV4-2
j_call: TRBJ2-1
cdr3_aa: CASSQARVPNEQFF
cdr3_nt: TGTGCCAGCAGCCAAGCCCGGGTCCCCAATGAGCAGTTCTTC

d_call: TRBD2
clone_size: NA
v_call: TRBV19
j_call: TRBJ2-5
cdr3_aa: CASSLAGGRETQYF
cdr3_nt: TGTGCCAGTAGTCTAGCGGGGGGGAGAGAGACCCAGTACTTC

d_call: TRBD2
clone_size: NA
v_call: TRBV19
j_call: TRBJ2-7
cdr3_aa: CASSIGSGATYEQYF
cdr3_nt: TGTGCCAGTAGTATCGGTAGCGGGGCGACCTACGAGCAGTACTTC

d_call: TRBD2
clone_size: NA
v_call: TRBV5-1
j_call: TRBJ2-3
cdr3_aa: CASKTSGLGDTQYF
cdr3_nt: TGCGCCAGCAAAACTAGCGGGCTTGGGGATACGCAGTATTTT

d_call: NA
clone_size: NA
v_call: TRBV6-5
j_call: TRBJ2-3
cdr3_aa: CASTPRAYTDTQYF
cdr3_nt: TGTGCCAGCACCCCGAGAGCCTACACAGATACGCAGTATTTT

d_call: TRBD1
clone_size: NA
v_call: TRBV2
j_call: TRBJ1-1
cdr3_aa: CASSGGQARTEAFF
cdr3_nt: TGTGCCAGCAGTGGCGGACAGGCTCGGACTGAAGCTTTCTTT

d_call: TRBD1
clone_size: NA
v_call: TRBV3-1/TRBV3-2
j_call: TRBJ1-1
cdr3_aa: CASSRQGSAGTEAFF
cdr3_nt: TGTGCCAGCAGCCGACAGGGGTCCGCGGGCACTGAAGCTTTCTTT

d_call: NA
clone_size: NA
v_call: TRBV5-1
j_call: TRBJ2-1
cdr3_aa: CASSRGHGTYNEQFF
cdr3_nt: TGCGCCAGCAGCCGGGGACATGGGACGTACAATGAGCAGTTCTTC

d_call: NA
clone_size: NA
v_call: TRBV3-1/TRBV3-2
j_call: TRBJ2-6
cdr3_aa: CASKTSSGANVLTF
cdr3_nt: TGTGCCAGCAAGACTAGCTCTGGGGCCAACGTCCTGACTTTC

d_call: TRBD2
clone_size: once
v_call: TRBV7-6
j_call: TRBJ2-5
cdr3_aa: CASSLVGEGQETQYF
cdr3_nt: TGTGCCAGCAGCTTAGTGGGGGAGGGCCAAGAGACCCAGTACTTC

d_call: TRBD2
clone_size: NA
v_call: TRBV30
j_call: TRBJ2-7
cdr3_aa: CAWRAAGGRYEQYF
cdr3_nt: TGTGCCTGGAGGGCAGCGGGAGGGAGGTACGAGCAGTACTTC

d_call: TRBD2
clone_size: once
v_call: TRBV9
j_call: TRBJ2-1
cdr3_aa: CASSASGGNYNEQFF
cdr3_nt: TGTGCCAGCAGCGCCAGCGGGGGGAACTACAATGAGCAGTTCTTC

d_call: NA
clone_size: NA
v_call: TRBV14
j_call: TRBJ2-6
cdr3_aa: CASSSLSGEDAGANVLTF
cdr3_nt: TGTGCCAGCAGTAGTCTATCAGGGGAAGACGCTGGGGCCAACGTCCTGACTTTC

d_call: NA
clone_size: NA
v_call: TRBV19
j_call: TRBJ1-5
cdr3_aa: CASSILSGSDNQPQHF
cdr3_nt: TGTGCCAGTAGTATATTGTCGGGGAGTGACAATCAGCCCCAGCATTTT

d_call: NA
clone_size: NA
v_call: TRBV19
j_call: TRBJ1-2
cdr3_aa: CASNERGDYGYTF
cdr3_nt: TGTGCCAGTAACGAGCGAGGCGACTATGGCTACACCTTC

d_call: TRBD2
clone_size: NA
v_call: TRBV18
j_call: TRBJ2-1
cdr3_aa: CASSPPGLAYNEQFF
cdr3_nt: TGTGCCAGCTCACCACCGGGACTAGCGTACAATGAGCAGTTCTTC

d_call: NA
clone_size: once
v_call: TRBV7-9
j_call: TRBJ1-1
cdr3_aa: CASSLAQRREAFF
cdr3_nt: TGTGCCAGCAGCTTAGCGCAGCGGCGGGAAGCTTTCTTT

d_call: NA
clone_size: NA
v_call: TRBV28
j_call: TRBJ2-3
cdr3_aa: CASSLMRARADTQYF
cdr3_nt: TGTGCCAGCAGTTTAATGAGGGCCCGGGCAGATACGCAGTATTTT

d_call: NA
clone_size: once
v_call: TRBV19
j_call: TRBJ1-1
cdr3_aa: CASIRNPNTEAFF
cdr3_nt: TGTGCCAGTATTAGAAACCCGAACACTGAAGCTTTCTTT

d_call: NA
clone_size: NA
v_call: TRBV6-5
j_call: TRBJ2-1
cdr3_aa: CASSQGLTRYNEQFF
cdr3_nt: TGTGCCAGCAGTCAGGGGCTTACGAGGTACAATGAGCAGTTCTTC

d_call: TRBD2
clone_size: NA
v_call: TRBV9
j_call: TRBJ2-1
cdr3_aa: CASSATSGSSYNEQFF
cdr3_nt: TGTGCCAGCAGCGCGACTAGCGGGAGCTCCTACAATGAGCAGTTCTTC

d_call: NA
clone_size: NA
v_call: TRBV28
j_call: TRBJ1-3
cdr3_aa: CASNVGSGNTIYF
cdr3_nt: TGTGCCAGCAATGTAGGGAGCGGAAACACCATATATTTT

d_call: NA
clone_size: once
v_call: TRBV5-8
j_call: TRBJ1-5
cdr3_aa: CASSLGQNNQPQHF
cdr3_nt: TGTGCCAGCAGCTTGGGACAGAACAATCAGCCCCAGCATTTT

d_call: TRBD1
clone_size: once
v_call: TRBV25-1
j_call: TRBJ2-2
cdr3_aa: CASRTGDVIAGELFF
cdr3_nt: TGTGCCAGCAGGACAGGGGATGTTATAGCCGGGGAGCTGTTTTTT

d_call: TRBD1
clone_size: NA
v_call: TRBV9
j_call: TRBJ1-3
cdr3_aa: CASTAPGQGAGNTIYF
cdr3_nt: TGTGCCAGCACCGCTCCGGGACAGGGTGCTGGAAACACCATATATTTT

d_call: NA
clone_size: NA
v_call: TRBV30
j_call: TRBJ2-1
cdr3_aa: CAWRTQGGNNEQFF
cdr3_nt: TGTGCCTGGAGGACTCAGGGTGGGAACAATGAGCAGTTCTTC

d_call: NA
clone_size: NA
v_call: TRBV15
j_call: TRBJ2-2
cdr3_aa: CATSPNEYTGELFF
cdr3_nt: TGTGCCACCAGCCCCAACGAGTACACCGGGGAGCTGTTTTTT

d_call: TRBD2
clone_size: NA
v_call: TRBV10-3
j_call: TRBJ2-1
cdr3_aa: CAISGTSGAGNEQFF
cdr3_nt: TGTGCCATCAGCGGGACTAGCGGGGCCGGCAATGAGCAGTTCTTC

d_call: NA
clone_size: NA
v_call: TRBV27
j_call: TRBJ1-1
cdr3_aa: CASSLSIGGGTEAFF
cdr3_nt: TGTGCCAGCAGTTTATCGATAGGCGGCGGAACTGAAGCTTTCTTT

d_call: TRBD2
clone_size: NA
v_call: TRBV9
j_call: TRBJ2-2
cdr3_aa: CASSRGLVVGTGELFF
cdr3_nt: TGTGCCAGCAGCCGAGGACTAGTTGTTGGCACCGGGGAGCTGTTTTTT